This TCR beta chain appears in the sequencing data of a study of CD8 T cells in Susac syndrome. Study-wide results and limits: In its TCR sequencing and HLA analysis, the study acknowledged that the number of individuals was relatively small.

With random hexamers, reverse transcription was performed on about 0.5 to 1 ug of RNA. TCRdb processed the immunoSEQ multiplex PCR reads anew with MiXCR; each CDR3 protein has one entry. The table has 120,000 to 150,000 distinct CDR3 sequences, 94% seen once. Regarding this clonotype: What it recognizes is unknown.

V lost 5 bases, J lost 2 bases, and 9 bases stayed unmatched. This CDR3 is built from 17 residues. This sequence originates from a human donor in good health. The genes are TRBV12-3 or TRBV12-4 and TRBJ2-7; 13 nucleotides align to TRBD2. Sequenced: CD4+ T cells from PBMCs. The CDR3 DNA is TGTGCCAGCAGTCCCCCTTTAGGGACTAGCGGGGCCTACGAGCAGTACTTC. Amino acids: CASSPPLGTSGAYEQYF.